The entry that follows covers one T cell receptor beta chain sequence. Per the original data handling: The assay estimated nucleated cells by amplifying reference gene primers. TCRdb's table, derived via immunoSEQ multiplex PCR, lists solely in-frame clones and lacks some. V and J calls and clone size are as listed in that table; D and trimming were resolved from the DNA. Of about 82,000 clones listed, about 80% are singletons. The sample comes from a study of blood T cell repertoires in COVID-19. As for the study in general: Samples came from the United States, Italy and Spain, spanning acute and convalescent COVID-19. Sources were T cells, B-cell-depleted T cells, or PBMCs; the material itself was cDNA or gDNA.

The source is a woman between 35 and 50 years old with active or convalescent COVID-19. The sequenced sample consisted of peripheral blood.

CDR3 sequence (DNA): TGTGCCAGCAGCCCCCGACAGGGAGGAGATACTGAAGCTTTCTTT. Residues: CASSPRQGGDTEAFF. The V gene is TRBV11-2, the J gene TRBJ1-1; TRBD1 aligns across 7 bases. J lost 5 bases, V lost 5 bases, and 11 bases had no gene match. CDR1 and CDR2 (germline): SGHAT, FQNNGV. This CDR3 has 15 amino acids.